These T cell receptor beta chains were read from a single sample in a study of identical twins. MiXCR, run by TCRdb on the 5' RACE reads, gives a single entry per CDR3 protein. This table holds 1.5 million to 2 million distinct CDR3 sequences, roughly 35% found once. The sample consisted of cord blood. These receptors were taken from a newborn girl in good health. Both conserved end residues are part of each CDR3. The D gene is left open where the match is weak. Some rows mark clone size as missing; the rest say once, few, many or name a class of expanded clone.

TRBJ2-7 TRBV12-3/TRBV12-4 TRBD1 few CASSYGTGSLSYEQYF TGTGCCAGCAGTTACGGGACAGGTTCCCTCTCCTACGAGCAGTACTTC
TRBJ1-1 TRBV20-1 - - CSARAQNTEAFF TGCAGTGCTAGAGCCCAGAACACTGAAGCTTTCTTT
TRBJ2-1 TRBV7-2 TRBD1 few CASSTRDRGEQFF TGTGCCAGCAGCACAAGGGACAGGGGTGAGCAGTTCTTC
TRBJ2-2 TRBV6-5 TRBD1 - CASSWDRGTGELFF TGTGCCAGCAGCTGGGACAGGGGAACCGGGGAGCTGTTTTTT
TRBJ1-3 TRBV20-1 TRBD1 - CSARDYRGPGNTIYF TGCAGTGCTAGAGATTACAGGGGGCCAGGAAACACCATATATTTT
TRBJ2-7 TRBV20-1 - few CSAIPDRISYEQYF TGCAGTGCTATTCCCGACAGGATCTCCTACGAGCAGTACTTC
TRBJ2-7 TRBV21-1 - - CASRTASALADPFLPSYEQYF TGTGCCAGCAGGACCGCTTCTGCGCTAGCGGACCCTTTCCTACCCTCCTACGAGCAGTACTTC
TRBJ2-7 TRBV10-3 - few CAPAESGPYEQYF TGTGCCCCCGCGGAATCAGGGCCCTACGAGCAGTACTTC
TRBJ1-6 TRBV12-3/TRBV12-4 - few CASTLGGNSPLHF TGTGCCAGCACCCTCGGGGGGAATTCACCCCTCCACTTT
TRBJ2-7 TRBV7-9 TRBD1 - CASSFGRGRSYEQYF TGTGCCAGCAGCTTTGGCAGGGGGCGATCCTACGAGCAGTACTTC
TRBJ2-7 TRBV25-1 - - CASSEMATPNEQYF TGTGCCAGCAGTGAAATGGCTACACCCAACGAGCAGTACTTC
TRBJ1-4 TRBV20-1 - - CSARGPGPNEKLFF TGCAGTGCTAGAGGCCCAGGGCCAAATGAAAAACTGTTTTTT
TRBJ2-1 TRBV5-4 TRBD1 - CASSSLDRGRENEQFF TGTGCCAGCAGCTCCCTGGACAGGGGTAGAGAAAATGAGCAGTTCTTC
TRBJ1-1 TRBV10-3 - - CAIRRDGLNTEAFF TGTGCCATCAGGCGGGACGGCTTGAACACTGAAGCTTTCTTT
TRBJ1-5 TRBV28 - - CASSPRQHNQPQHF TGTGCCAGCAGTCCCCGACAGCACAATCAGCCCCAGCATTTT
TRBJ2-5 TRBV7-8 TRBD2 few CASSFRLAAQETQYF TGTGCCAGCAGCTTCCGGCTAGCGGCCCAAGAGACCCAGTACTTC
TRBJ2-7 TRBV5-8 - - CASSFVYGLLYEQYF TGTGCCAGCAGCTTCGTTTATGGACTTCTCTACGAGCAGTACTTC
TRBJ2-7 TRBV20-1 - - CSARGEGLYEQYF TGCAGTGCTAGAGGAGAGGGGCTCTACGAGCAGTACTTC
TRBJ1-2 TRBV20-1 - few CSARDRWWGYGYTF TGCAGTGCTAGAGATCGGTGGTGGGGCTATGGCTACACCTTC
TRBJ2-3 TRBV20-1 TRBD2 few CSARLAVYSTDTQYF TGCAGTGCTAGACTAGCGGTGTATAGCACAGATACGCAGTATTTT
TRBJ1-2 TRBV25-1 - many CASSEPTANYGYTF TGTGCCAGCAGTGAACCGACAGCTAACTATGGCTACACCTTC
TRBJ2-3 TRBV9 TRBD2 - CASSVGGSTGTQYF TGTGCCAGCAGCGTAGGCGGGAGCACAGGTACGCAGTATTTT
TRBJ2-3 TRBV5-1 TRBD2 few CASSPFAPGTSGTDTQYF TGCGCCAGCAGCCCTTTCGCTCCCGGGACTAGCGGCACAGATACGCAGTATTTT
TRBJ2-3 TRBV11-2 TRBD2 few CASSLLAGTPSTDTQYF TGTGCCAGCAGCTTACTAGCGGGGACCCCTAGCACAGATACGCAGTATTTT
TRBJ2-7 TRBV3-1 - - CASSQVHRSGYEQYF TGTGCCAGCAGCCAAGTACATCGGTCCGGTTACGAGCAGTACTTC
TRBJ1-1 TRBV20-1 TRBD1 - CSTSGRDRGRLSEAFF TGCAGTACTAGTGGCCGGGACAGGGGGCGCCTTAGTGAAGCTTTCTTT
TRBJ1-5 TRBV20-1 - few CSARARGYSNQPQHF TGCAGTGCTAGAGCCCGGGGATATAGCAATCAGCCCCAGCATTTT
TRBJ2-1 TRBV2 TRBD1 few CASSGTGADYNEQFF TGTGCCAGCAGTGGAACAGGGGCGGACTACAATGAGCAGTTCTTC
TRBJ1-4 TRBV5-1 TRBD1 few CASSSGTGVEKLFF TGCGCCAGCAGCTCCGGGACAGGGGTCGAAAAACTGTTTTTT